The clone carrying this T cell receptor (beta chain) turned up a few times. The sample belongs to a study of response to subunit inactivated influenza vaccine. In TCRdb, the RT-PCR reads were re-called with MiXCR into one record per CDR3 protein. Here the sample spans about 540,000 distinct CDR3 sequences, roughly 23% being singletons. CDR1 is SGHRS and CDR2 is YFSETQ in the germline V gene. The CDR3 is made up of 18 amino acids. V was clipped by 7 bases and J by 0 bases; unmatched bases: 13. The sample was also linked to a second study, of T cells expressing NK-cell markers. Per that study: 5'RACE template switching with UMIs produced the TCR beta cDNA. Several experiments employed an anti-gamma-delta TCR antibody to confine sorting to alpha-beta TCR T cells.

The rearrangement uses TRBV5-1 and TRBJ2-3; 11 bases line up with TRBD2. The sequencing used CD4+ T cells sorted from PBMCs, collected 11 to 12 days after vaccination. This clonotype originated in a middle-aged man who received an inactivated influenza vaccine. CDR3 DNA: TGCGCCAGCCACCTTTGGGCTAGCGGGAGGCCTAGCACAGATACGCAGTATTTT. Amino acids: CASHLWASGRPSTDTQYF.